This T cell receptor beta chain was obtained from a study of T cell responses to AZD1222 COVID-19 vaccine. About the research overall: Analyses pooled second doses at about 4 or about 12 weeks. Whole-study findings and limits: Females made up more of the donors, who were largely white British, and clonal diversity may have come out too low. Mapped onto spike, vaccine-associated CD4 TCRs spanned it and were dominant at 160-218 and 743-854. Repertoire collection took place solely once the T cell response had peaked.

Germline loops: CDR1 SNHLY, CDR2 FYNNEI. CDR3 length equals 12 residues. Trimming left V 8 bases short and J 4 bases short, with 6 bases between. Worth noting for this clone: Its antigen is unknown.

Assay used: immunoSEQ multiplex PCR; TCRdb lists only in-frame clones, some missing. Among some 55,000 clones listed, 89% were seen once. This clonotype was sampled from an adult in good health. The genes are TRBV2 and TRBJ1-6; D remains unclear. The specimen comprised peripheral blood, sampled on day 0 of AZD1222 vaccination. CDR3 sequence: CASQYYNSPLHF. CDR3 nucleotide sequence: TGTGCCAGCCAGTATTATAATTCACCCCTCCACTTT.